The 7 T cell receptor beta chains below all came from one sample that was sequenced in a study of T cell responses to AZD1222 COVID-19 vaccine. Some clones are missing from TCRdb's copy, which holds only in-frame ones; the method was immunoSEQ multiplex PCR. This sample carries about 88,000 clones, roughly 91% of them seen once, and the ten largest clones take about 3.7%. Material: peripheral blood, obtained on day 0 of AZD1222 vaccination. The receptors were sampled from an adult in good health.

The gene calls are TRBV4-3 and TRBJ2-1; unclear D gene. Germline CDR1 is LGHNA and CDR2 is YSLEER. Trimming removed 0 bases at V and 6 bases at J, with 9 bases between. This CDR3 contains 14 residues. CDR3 in DNA: TGCGCCAGCAGCCAAGAACCAGGCTCCAATGAGCAGTTCTTC. It translates to CASSQEPGSNEQFF.

The genes are TRBV5-1 and TRBJ1-3; 8 bases are shared with TRBD1. V lost 3 bases, J lost 0 bases, and 8 bases stayed unmatched. CDR3 size: 17 residues. Germline V gene data show CDR1 as SGHRS and CDR2 as YFSETQ. The CDR3 DNA sequence: TGCGCCAGCAGCTACCGGGACAGGACAAGCTCTGGAAACACCATATATTTT. This codes for CASSYRDRTSSGNTIYF.

The CDR3 nucleotides read TGTGCCAGCAGTGATCGGGGTAGCGGGGCCTACGAGCAGTACTTC. Its translation: CASSDRGSGAYEQYF. The chain is built from TRBV25-1 and TRBJ2-7, with TRBD2 identical over 8 bases. Losses at the gene ends were 3 bases for V and 2 bases for J; bases not matched to a gene: 6. Per germline, CDR1 MGHDK and CDR2 SYGVNS. The length of the CDR3 is 15 residues.

The DNA for the CDR3 is TGTGCCAGCAGTTCCACCGATTCACCCCTCCACTTT. Translated: CASSSTDSPLHF. The chain recombines TRBV12-3 or TRBV12-4 with TRBJ1-6; no clear D gene. The germline V and J ends were trimmed by 4 bases and 8 bases, with 6 bases remaining between them. The CDR3 sequence is 12 residues long.

This clone was detected only once. The V and J genes are TRBV2 and TRBJ2-7, with D perhaps TRBD1 (6 bases). Germline CDR1 is SNHLY and CDR2 is FYNNEI. The CDR3 consists of 16 residues. Deletions cut 1 base from V and 2 bases from J, with 15 bases between. CDR3 nucleotide sequence: TGTGCCAGCAGTGAAGTGTGGACAGCGACCACCTACGAGCAGTACTTC. This translates into CASSEVWTATTYEQYF. The full variable domain, with the rest looked up from reference TRBV2 and TRBJ2-7, is EPEVTQTPSHQVTQMGQEVILRCVPISNHLYFYWYRQILGQKVEFLVSFYNNEISEKSEIFDDQFSVERPDGSNFTLKIRSTKLEDSAMYFCASSEVWTATTYEQYFGPGTRLTVT.

This clone was counted once. This chain joins TRBV2 and TRBJ1-5, with no clear D. Trimming cost V 3 bases and J 7 bases, with 10 bases left between them. This CDR3 contains 13 residues. Germline V gives CDR1 SNHLY, CDR2 FYNNEI. CDR3 in amino acids: CASSDEGQQPQHF. In nucleotides, the CDR3 is TGTGCCAGCAGTGATGAGGGCCAACAGCCCCAGCATTTT.

The V call is TRBV19, the J call TRBJ1-5; 9 nucleotides agree with TRBD1. The CDR3 is 16 residues long. Looked up from germline, CDR1 is LNHDA and CDR2 is SQIVND (reference sequence). After removal of 3 bases from V and 5 bases from J, the junction contained 8 bases not matched to a gene. CDR3 amino acids: CASSIPTGGLDQPQHF. The CDR3 nucleotides are TGTGCCAGTAGTATTCCGACAGGGGGGTTGGATCAGCCCCAGCATTTT.